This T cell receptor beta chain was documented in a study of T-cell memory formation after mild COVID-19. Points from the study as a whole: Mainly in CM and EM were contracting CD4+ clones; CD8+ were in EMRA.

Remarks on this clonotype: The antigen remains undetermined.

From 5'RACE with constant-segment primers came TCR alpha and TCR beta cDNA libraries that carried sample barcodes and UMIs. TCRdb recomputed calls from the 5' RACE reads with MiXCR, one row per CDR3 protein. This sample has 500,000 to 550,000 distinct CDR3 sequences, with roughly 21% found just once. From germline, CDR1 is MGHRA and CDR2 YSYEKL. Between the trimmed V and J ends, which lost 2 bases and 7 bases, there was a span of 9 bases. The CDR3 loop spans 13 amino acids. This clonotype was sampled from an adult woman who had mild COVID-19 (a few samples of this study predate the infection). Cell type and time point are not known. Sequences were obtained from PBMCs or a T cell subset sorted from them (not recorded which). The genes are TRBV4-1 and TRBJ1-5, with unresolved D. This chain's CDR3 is CASSQITGQPQHF. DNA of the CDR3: TGCGCCAGCAGCCAAATTACGGGACAGCCCCAGCATTTT.